The entry that follows covers one TCR beta chain sequence. The data originate from a study of identical twins. In TCRdb, the 5' RACE reads were re-called with MiXCR into one record per CDR3 protein. The data hold about 220,000 distinct CDR3 sequences, with 6.5% observed a single time. The germline gives CDR1 SEHNR, CDR2 FQNEAQ (reference sequence). This CDR3 comprises 14 residues. With 3 bases clipped from V and 7 bases from J, the junction kept 7 bases outside the gene matches. These same records also appear under a second study, on T cells expressing NK-cell markers. As that report states: An anti-gamma-delta TCR antibody was added in several experiments. It restricted sorting to alpha-beta TCR-expressing T cells. Specificity for HCMV among expanded NKG2C+ T cell clones was not established.

Sequencing input: CD8+ T cells sorted from blood. The clonotype was recovered from a woman aged 18-35 years in good health. The gene calls are TRBV7-9 and TRBJ2-7; TRBD1 aligns across 9 bases. The CDR3 loop reads CASSLTGGPREQYF. The CDR3, as DNA: TGTGCCAGCAGCTTGACAGGGGGGCCGAGAGAGCAGTACTTC.